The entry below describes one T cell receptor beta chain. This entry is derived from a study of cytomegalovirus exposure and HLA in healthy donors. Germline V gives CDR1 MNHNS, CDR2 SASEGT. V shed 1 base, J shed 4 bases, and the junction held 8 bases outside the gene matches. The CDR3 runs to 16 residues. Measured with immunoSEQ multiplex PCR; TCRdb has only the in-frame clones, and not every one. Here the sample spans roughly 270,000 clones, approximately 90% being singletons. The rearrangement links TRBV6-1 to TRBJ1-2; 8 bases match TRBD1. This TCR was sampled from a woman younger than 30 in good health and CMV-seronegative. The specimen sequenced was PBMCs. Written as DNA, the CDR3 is TGTGCCAGCAGTGAAGGGGGCGACAGGGGTTCCTATGGCTACACCTTC. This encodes CASSEGGDRGSYGYTF.